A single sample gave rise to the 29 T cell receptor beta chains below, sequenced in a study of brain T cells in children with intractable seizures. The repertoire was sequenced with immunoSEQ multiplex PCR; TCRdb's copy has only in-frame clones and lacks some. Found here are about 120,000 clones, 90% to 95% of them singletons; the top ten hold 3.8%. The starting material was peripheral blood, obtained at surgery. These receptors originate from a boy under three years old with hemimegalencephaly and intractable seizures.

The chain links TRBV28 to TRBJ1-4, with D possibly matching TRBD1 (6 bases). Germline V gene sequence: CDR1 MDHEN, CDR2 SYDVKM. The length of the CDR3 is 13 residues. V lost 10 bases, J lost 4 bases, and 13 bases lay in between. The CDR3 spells CATETGLNEKLFF. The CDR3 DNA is TGTGCCACCGAAACAGGGCTTAATGAAAAACTGTTTTTT.

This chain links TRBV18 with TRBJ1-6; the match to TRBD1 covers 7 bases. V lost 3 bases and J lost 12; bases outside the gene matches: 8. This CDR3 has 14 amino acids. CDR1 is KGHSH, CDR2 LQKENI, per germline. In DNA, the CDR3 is TGTGCCAGCTCACCCCCGGGGACAGCGCAACCCCTCCACTTT. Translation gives CASSPPGTAQPLHF.

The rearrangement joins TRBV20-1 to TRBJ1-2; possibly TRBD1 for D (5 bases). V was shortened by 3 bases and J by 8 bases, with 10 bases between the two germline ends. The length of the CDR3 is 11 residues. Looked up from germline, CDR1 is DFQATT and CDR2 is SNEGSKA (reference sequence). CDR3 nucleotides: TGCAGTGCTAGGGAGCAGGGCGGCTACACCTTC. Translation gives CSAREQGGYTF.

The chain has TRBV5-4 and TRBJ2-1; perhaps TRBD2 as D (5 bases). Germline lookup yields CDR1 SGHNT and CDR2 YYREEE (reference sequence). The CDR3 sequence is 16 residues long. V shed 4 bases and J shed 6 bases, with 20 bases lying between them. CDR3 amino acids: CASSRPLTTPGNEQFF. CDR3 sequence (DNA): TGTGCCAGCAGCCGCCCGCTGACTACCCCTGGCAATGAGCAGTTCTTC.

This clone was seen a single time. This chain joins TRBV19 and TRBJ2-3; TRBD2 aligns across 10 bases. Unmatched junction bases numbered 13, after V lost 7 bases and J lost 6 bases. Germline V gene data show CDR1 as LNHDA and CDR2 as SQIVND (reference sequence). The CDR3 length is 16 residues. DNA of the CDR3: TGTGCCAGTAACCCTTCTAGCGGGAGCAGGTGGGATACGCAGTATTTT. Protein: CASNPSSGSRWDTQYF.

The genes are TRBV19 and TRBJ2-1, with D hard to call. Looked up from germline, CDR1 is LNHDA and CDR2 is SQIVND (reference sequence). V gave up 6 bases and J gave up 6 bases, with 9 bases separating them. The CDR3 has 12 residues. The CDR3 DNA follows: TGTGCCAGTAGCTCTCGGACCAATGAGCAGTTCTTC. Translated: CASSSRTNEQFF.

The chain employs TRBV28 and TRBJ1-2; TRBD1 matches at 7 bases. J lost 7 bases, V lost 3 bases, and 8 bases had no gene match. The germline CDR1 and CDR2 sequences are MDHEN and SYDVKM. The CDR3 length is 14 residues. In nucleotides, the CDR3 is TGTGCCAGCAGTTTGGTAGGGGGCGAGGGTGGCTACACCTTC. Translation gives CASSLVGGEGGYTF.

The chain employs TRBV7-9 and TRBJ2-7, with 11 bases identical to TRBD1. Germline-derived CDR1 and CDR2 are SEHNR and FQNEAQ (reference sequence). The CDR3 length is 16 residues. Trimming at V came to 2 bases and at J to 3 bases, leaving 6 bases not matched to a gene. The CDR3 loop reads CASSLWGGTGGYEQYF. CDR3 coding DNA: TGTGCCAGCAGCTTATGGGGCGGGACAGGGGGCTACGAGCAGTACTTC.

Here the CDR3 reads CASSRLASSGELFF. The CDR3 DNA follows: TGTGCCAGCAGCCGACTAGCGAGCTCCGGGGAGCTGTTTTTT. The chain has TRBV6-2 or TRBV6-3 and TRBJ2-2, with 8 positions matching TRBD2. This CDR3 comprises 14 residues. After removal of 6 bases from V and 6 bases from J, the junction contained 6 bases not matched to a gene. CDR1 and CDR2 from the germline V gene are MNHEY and SVGEGT.

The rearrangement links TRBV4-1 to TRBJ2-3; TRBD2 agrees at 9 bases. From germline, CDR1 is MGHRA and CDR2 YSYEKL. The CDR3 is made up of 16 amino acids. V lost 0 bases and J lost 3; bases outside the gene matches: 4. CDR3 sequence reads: CASSQEYAGGTDTQYF. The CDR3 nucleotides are TGCGCCAGCAGCCAAGAATACGCGGGAGGGACAGATACGCAGTATTTT.

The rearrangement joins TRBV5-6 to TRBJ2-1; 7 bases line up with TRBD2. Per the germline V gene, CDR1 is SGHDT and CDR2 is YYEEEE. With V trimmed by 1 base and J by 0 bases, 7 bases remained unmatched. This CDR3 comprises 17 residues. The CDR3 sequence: CASSLLAGEGSYNEQFF. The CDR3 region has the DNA TGTGCCAGCAGCTTGTTGGCGGGAGAGGGCTCCTACAATGAGCAGTTCTTC.

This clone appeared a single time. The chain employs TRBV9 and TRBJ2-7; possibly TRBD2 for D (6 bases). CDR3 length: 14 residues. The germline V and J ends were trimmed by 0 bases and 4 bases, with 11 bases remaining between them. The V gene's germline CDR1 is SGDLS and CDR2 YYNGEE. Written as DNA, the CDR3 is TGTGCCAGCAGCGTAGATGGGGGGATATACGAGCAGTACTTC. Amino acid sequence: CASSVDGGIYEQYF.

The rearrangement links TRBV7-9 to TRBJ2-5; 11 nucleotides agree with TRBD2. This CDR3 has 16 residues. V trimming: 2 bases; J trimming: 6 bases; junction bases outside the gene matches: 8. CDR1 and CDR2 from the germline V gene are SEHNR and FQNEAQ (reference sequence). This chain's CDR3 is CASSLWLAGGRKTQYF. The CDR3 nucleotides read TGTGCCAGCAGCTTATGGCTAGCGGGAGGTCGGAAGACCCAGTACTTC.

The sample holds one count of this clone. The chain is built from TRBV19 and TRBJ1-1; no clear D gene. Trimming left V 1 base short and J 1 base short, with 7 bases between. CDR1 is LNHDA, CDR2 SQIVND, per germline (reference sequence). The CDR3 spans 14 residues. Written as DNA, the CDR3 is TGTGCCAGTAGTATAGGAGGAGGGAACACTGAAGCTTTCTTT. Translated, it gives CASSIGGGNTEAFF.

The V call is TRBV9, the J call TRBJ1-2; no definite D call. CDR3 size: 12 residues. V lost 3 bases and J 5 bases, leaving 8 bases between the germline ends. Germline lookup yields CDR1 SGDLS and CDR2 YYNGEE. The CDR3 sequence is CASSAVRYGYTF. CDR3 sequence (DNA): TGTGCCAGCAGCGCCGTTAGATATGGCTACACCTTC.

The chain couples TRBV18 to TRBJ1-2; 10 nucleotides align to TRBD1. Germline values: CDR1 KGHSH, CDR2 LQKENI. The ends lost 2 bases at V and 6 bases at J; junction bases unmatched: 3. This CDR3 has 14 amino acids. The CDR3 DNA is TGTGCCAGCTCACCAGGACAGGGGGTTGATGGCTACACCTTC. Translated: CASSPGQGVDGYTF.

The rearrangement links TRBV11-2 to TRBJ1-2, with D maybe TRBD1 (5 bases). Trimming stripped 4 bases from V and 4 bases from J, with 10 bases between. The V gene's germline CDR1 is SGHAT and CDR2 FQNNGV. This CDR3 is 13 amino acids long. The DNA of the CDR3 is TGTGCCAGCAGCTCTACAGGTCGCTATGGCTACACCTTC. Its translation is CASSSTGRYGYTF.

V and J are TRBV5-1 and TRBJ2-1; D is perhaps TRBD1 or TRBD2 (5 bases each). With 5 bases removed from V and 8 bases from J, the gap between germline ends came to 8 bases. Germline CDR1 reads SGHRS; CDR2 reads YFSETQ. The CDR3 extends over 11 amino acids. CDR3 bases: TGCGCCAGCAGGGGGGTGGATGAGCAGTTCTTC. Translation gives CASRGVDEQFF.

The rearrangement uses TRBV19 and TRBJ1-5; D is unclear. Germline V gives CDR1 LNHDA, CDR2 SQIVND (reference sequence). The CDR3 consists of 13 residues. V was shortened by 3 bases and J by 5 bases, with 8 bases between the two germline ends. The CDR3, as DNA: TGTGCCAGTAGTATCCCCATGGATCAGCCCCAGCATTTT. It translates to CASSIPMDQPQHF.

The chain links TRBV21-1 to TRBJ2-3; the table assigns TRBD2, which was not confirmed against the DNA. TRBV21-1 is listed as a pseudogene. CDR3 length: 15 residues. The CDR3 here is CASSKSLASTDTQYF. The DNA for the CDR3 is TGTGCCAGCAGCAAATCACTAGCTAGCACAGATACGCAGTATTTT.

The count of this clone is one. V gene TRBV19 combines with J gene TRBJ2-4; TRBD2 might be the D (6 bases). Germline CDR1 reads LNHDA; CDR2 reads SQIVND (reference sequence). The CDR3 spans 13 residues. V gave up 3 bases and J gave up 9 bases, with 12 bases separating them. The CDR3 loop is CASSMGGYTIQYF. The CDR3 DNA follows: TGTGCCAGTAGTATGGGGGGTTACACCATTCAGTACTTC.

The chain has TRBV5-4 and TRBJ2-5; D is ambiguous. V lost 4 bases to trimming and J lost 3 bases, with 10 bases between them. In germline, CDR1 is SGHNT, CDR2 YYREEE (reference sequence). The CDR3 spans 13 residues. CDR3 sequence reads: CASSAYSKETQYF. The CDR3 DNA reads TGTGCCAGCAGCGCCTACAGTAAAGAGACCCAGTACTTC.

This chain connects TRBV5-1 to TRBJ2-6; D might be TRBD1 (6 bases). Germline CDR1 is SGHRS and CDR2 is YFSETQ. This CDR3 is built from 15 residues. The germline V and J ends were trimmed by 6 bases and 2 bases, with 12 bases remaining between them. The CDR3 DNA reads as TGCGCCAGCACTAAACAGGGAACTGGGGCCAACGTCCTGACTTTC. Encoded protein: CASTKQGTGANVLTF.

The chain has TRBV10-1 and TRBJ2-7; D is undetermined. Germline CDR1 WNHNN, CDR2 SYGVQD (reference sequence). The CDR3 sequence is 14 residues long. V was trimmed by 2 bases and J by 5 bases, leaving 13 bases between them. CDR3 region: CASSEGAARDEQYF. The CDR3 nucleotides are TGCGCCAGCAGTGAGGGCGCGGCGCGCGACGAGCAGTACTTC.

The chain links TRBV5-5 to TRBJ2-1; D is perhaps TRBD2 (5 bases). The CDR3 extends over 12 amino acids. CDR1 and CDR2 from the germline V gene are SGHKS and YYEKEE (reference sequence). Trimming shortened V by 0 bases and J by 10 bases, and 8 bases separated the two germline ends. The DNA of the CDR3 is TGTGCCAGCAGCTTGGTCCGGGGAGAGCAGTTCTTC. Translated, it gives CASSLVRGEQFF.

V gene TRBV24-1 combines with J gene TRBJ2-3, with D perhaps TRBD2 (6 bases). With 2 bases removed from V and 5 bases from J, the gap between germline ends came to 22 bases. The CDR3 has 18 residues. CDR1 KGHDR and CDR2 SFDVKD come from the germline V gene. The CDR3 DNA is TGTGCCACCAGTGATTCCCCAGCTAACCCGGGAGTGGGAGATACGCAGTATTTT. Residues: CATSDSPANPGVGDTQYF.

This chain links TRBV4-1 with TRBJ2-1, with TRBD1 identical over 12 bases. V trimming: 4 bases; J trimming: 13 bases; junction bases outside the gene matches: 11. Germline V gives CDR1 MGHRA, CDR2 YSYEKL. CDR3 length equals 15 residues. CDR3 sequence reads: CASSLRDRGRFVQFF. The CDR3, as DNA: TGCGCCAGCAGCCTCCGGGACAGGGGGCGTTTTGTTCAGTTCTTC.

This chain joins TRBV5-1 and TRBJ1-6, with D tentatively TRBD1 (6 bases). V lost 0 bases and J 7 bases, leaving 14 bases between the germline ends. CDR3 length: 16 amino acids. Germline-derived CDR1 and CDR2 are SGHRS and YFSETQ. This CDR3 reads CASSLATGRANSPLHF. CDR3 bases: TGCGCCAGCAGCTTGGCCACAGGGAGGGCGAATTCACCCCTCCACTTT.

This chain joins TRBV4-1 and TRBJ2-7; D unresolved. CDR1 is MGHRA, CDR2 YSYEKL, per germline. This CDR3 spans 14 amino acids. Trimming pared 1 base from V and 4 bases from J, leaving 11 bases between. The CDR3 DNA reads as TGCGCCAGCAGCCAAGTTCAGTCGCAGTACGAGCAGTACTTC. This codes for CASSQVQSQYEQYF.